The 11 T cell receptor beta chains presented below share a single source sample, sequenced in a study of shared clonotypes between healthy human individuals. Profiled with immunoSEQ multiplex PCR; TCRdb holds only in-frame clones, not every one. The profile shows about 2.4 million clones, more than 85% of them singletons. The sample was naive CD4+ T cells from PBMCs. Subset denoted: CD45RA+ positively selected. The receptors were sampled from a man between 18 and 35 years old in good health. Some clones in this sample may be carry-over from other donors' samples.

V usage is TRBV18 and J usage is TRBJ2-7; no reliable D call. Per the germline V gene, CDR1 is KGHSH and CDR2 is LQKENI. The V and J ends lost 0 bases and 1 base respectively, with 10 bases between them. The CDR3 spans 15 residues. Written as DNA, the CDR3 is TGTGCCAGCTCACCACCCAAGGGCAGTTCCTACGAGCAGTACTTC. Translated, it gives CASSPPKGSSYEQYF.

The chain joins TRBV18 to TRBJ2-1; D gene uncertain. The CDR3 loop spans 14 amino acids. V gave up 1 base and J gave up 7 bases, with 11 bases separating them. Germline V gene sequence: CDR1 KGHSH, CDR2 LQKENI. CDR3 bases: TGTGCCAGCTCACCACTTGTTAATGGGAATGAGCAGTTCTTC. Translated: CASSPLVNGNEQFF.

CDR3 sequence reads: CASGMGQGKNIQYF. In nucleotides, the CDR3 is TGTGCCAGCGGGATGGGACAGGGGAAAAACATTCAGTACTTC. V gene TRBV9 combines with J gene TRBJ2-4, with 10 positions matching TRBD1. V was clipped by 7 bases and J by 4 bases; unmatched bases: 5. This CDR3 comprises 14 residues. Germline V gives CDR1 SGDLS, CDR2 YYNGEE.

The rearrangement uses TRBV2 and TRBJ2-7, with D unclear. V was shortened by 2 bases and J by 0 bases, with 8 bases between the two germline ends. There are 14 residues in the CDR3. The V gene's germline CDR1 is SNHLY and CDR2 FYNNEI. The CDR3 loop reads CASSERTASYEQYF. The CDR3 nucleotides read TGTGCCAGCAGTGAACGAACGGCCTCCTACGAGCAGTACTTC.

V usage is TRBV5-1 and J usage is TRBJ1-5; no clear D. This CDR3 region has 16 residues. The V and J ends lost 4 bases and 1 base respectively, with 15 bases between them. Per the germline V gene, CDR1 is SGHRS and CDR2 is YFSETQ. The CDR3 here is CASSPDGDSSNQPQHF. The CDR3 DNA reads as TGCGCCAGCAGCCCCGACGGAGATTCCAGCAATCAGCCCCAGCATTTT. The full variable domain, completed using reference TRBV5-1 and TRBJ1-5, is KAGVTQTPRYLIKTRGQQVTLSCSPISGHRSVSWYQQTPGQGLQFLFEYFSETQRNKGNFPGRFSGRQFSNSRSEMNVSTLELGDSALYLCASSPDGDSSNQPQHFGDGTRLSIL.

This sequence joins TRBV18 and TRBJ2-2, with D unclear. The V end lost 0 bases, the J end lost 4 bases, and 9 bases lay between the germline ends. This CDR3 region has 15 residues. Looked up from germline, CDR1 is KGHSH and CDR2 is LQKENI. The CDR3 region is CASSPPSSLTGELFF. CDR3 in DNA: TGTGCCAGCTCACCACCGAGTTCTCTCACCGGGGAGCTGTTTTTT. The full variable domain, its missing parts supplied by reference TRBV18 and TRBJ2-2, is NAGVMQNPRHLVRRRGQEARLRCSPMKGHSHVYWYRQLPEEGLKFMVYLQKENIIDESGMPKERFSAEFPKEGPSILRIQQVVRGDSAAYFCASSPPSSLTGELFFGEGSRLTVL.

V gene TRBV21-1 combines with J gene TRBJ2-2; the tabulated D call, TRBD2, remains unverified against the DNA. TRBV21-1 is noted as a pseudogene. This CDR3 comprises 17 residues. Here the CDR3 reads CASSKEGSHPFTGELFF. CDR3 bases: TGTGCCAGCAGCAAGGAGGGAAGCCATCCCTTCACCGGGGAGCTGTTTTTT.

This rearrangement joins TRBV5-1 to TRBJ2-7; D not resolved. Germline CDR1 reads SGHRS; CDR2 reads YFSETQ. V gave up 0 bases and J gave up 0 bases, with 13 bases separating them. The length of the CDR3 is 16 residues. The CDR3 protein is CASSLADAISSYEQYF. The CDR3 bases are TGCGCCAGCAGCTTGGCCGACGCGATCTCCTCCTACGAGCAGTACTTC.

The V gene is TRBV18, the J gene TRBJ1-2; no clear D gene. The CDR3 sequence is 16 residues long. Per the germline V gene, CDR1 is KGHSH and CDR2 is LQKENI. V was clipped by 0 bases and J by 0 bases, with 11 bases between them. The CDR3 is CASSPPGGRANYGYTF. In DNA, the CDR3 is TGTGCCAGCTCACCACCGGGCGGCCGAGCTAACTATGGCTACACCTTC.

This chain links TRBV11-1 with TRBJ1-3; D remains unclear. Trimming pared 6 bases from V and 3 bases from J, leaving 9 bases between. CDR3 length equals 13 residues. Looked up from germline, CDR1 is SGHAT and CDR2 is FQDESV (reference sequence). The CDR3 sequence: CASSLTVGNTIYF. CDR3 DNA sequence: TGTGCCAGCAGTTTGACGGTTGGAAACACCATATATTTT.

The J gene is TRBJ2-2, the V gene TRBV27, with D perhaps matching TRBD1 (5 bases). Germline V gene data show CDR1 as MNHEY and CDR2 as SMNVEV (reference sequence). V shed 8 bases and J shed 0 bases, with 16 bases lying between them. CDR3 length equals 16 residues. CDR3 in DNA: TGTGCCAGCCGGTTCGGTGGCAGGGCGAACACCGGGGAGCTGTTTTTT. This translates into CASRFGGRANTGELFF.